The 11 T cell receptor beta chains in this list originate from one sample, sequenced in a study of blood T cell repertoires in COVID-19. Sequencing used immunoSEQ multiplex PCR; TCRdb keeps in-frame clones, though not all of them. This sample has approximately 500,000 clones, with roughly nine tenths found just once. Sample: peripheral blood. The receptor set was obtained from a woman aged 45-60 years with COVID-19, enrolled during active disease.

The chain has TRBV29-1 and TRBJ1-2; TRBD1 might be the D (5 bases). Germline V lookup: CDR1 SQVTM, CDR2 ANQGSEA. This CDR3 has 13 residues. V shed 2 bases and J shed 5 bases, with 12 bases lying between them. The CDR3 bases are TGCAGCGTTGAAAGAGGGGCGGGGTATGGCTACACCTTC. This sequence encodes CSVERGAGYGYTF.

The chain combines TRBV6-2 or TRBV6-3 with TRBJ2-3; no definite D call. Germline assignment: CDR1 MNHEY and CDR2 SVGEGT. This CDR3 has 14 residues. V was shortened by 2 bases and J by 0 bases, with 6 bases between the two germline ends. For the CDR3, the DNA is TGTGCCAGCAGTTACACTTCTAGCACAGATACGCAGTATTTT. This gives the protein CASSYTSSTDTQYF.

The chain uses TRBV2 and TRBJ1-1, with a possible D match to TRBD1 (6 bases). This CDR3 is built from 15 residues. Germline CDR1 reads SNHLY; CDR2 reads FYNNEI. V lost 7 bases and J lost 1, with 16 bases in between. CDR3 region: CASTSRTERNTEAFF. The DNA of the CDR3 is TGTGCCAGCACAAGTAGGACAGAAAGGAACACTGAAGCTTTCTTT.

The rearrangement uses TRBV29-1 and TRBJ1-2, with D possibly TRBD1 on 5 matching bases. V lost 6 bases to trimming and J lost 5 bases, with 25 bases between them. The CDR3 is 16 residues long. Germline assignment: CDR1 SQVTM and CDR2 ANQGSEA. The CDR3 sequence: CSVVGTPLRGLYGYTF. CDR3 DNA: TGCAGCGTCGTCGGGACTCCACTGAGGGGCCTATATGGCTACACCTTC.

The gene calls are TRBV30 and TRBJ2-3; TRBD2 matches 11 bases. Per germline, CDR1 GTSNPN and CDR2 SVGIG (reference sequence). Trimming took 8 bases from V and 5 from J; bases not matched to a gene: 6. This CDR3 has 13 amino acids. The CDR3 protein is CAIVAGGVDTQYF. CDR3 in DNA: TGTGCCATTGTAGCGGGGGGGGTAGATACGCAGTATTTT.

This clone has just one count. The rearrangement uses TRBV5-1 and TRBJ1-2; a possible D gene is TRBD1 (5 bases). The length of the CDR3 is 16 residues. The germline V and J ends were trimmed by 5 bases and 4 bases, with 21 bases remaining between them. CDR1 SGHRS and CDR2 YFSETQ come from the germline V gene. The CDR3 region is CASSLGLTGQGYGYTF. For the CDR3, the DNA is TGCGCCAGCAGTCTGGGTCTTACCGGTCAGGGCTATGGCTACACCTTC.

The V gene is TRBV5-1, the J gene TRBJ2-3, with unresolved D. The CDR3 consists of 14 residues. Between the trimmed V and J ends, which lost 4 bases and 2 bases, there was a span of 11 bases. The germline gives CDR1 SGHRS, CDR2 YFSETQ. The CDR3: CASSPSRNTDTQYF. For the CDR3, the DNA is TGCGCCAGCAGCCCGTCTAGAAACACAGATACGCAGTATTTT.

Of note for this clone: Other DNA sequences in this sample translate to the same CDR3. The V call is TRBV30, the J call TRBJ1-5, with TRBD1 matching 7 bases. The CDR3 is 13 amino acids. From germline, CDR1 is GTSNPN and CDR2 SVGIG (reference sequence). The trim removed 3 bases at V and 2 bases at J, leaving 1 base unmatched. The CDR3 protein is CAWSQGGNQPQHF. The CDR3 coding sequence is TGTGCCTGGAGCCAGGGGGGCAATCAGCCCCAGCATTTT.

The genes are TRBV24-1 and TRBJ1-2, with D possibly matching TRBD1 (6 bases). The germline V gene encodes CDR1 KGHDR and CDR2 SFDVKD. The V and J ends lost 2 bases and 4 bases respectively, with 10 bases between them. The CDR3 loop spans 14 amino acids. Written as DNA, the CDR3 is TGTGCCACCAGTGATTGGGGGCAGTTCTATGGCTACACCTTC. Encoded protein: CATSDWGQFYGYTF.

This sequence joins TRBV6-6 and TRBJ1-1; D call uncertain. Trimming cost V 6 bases and J 1 base, with 9 bases left between them. The CDR3 loop spans 13 amino acids. The germline CDR1 and CDR2 sequences are MNHNY and SVGAGI (reference sequence). The CDR3 here is CASSRGQNTEAFF. CDR3 sequence (DNA): TGTGCCAGCAGCCGGGGTCAGAACACTGAAGCTTTCTTT.

The genes are TRBV7-8 and TRBJ2-2; 7 bases line up with TRBD1. This CDR3 region has 16 residues. The germline V gene encodes CDR1 SGHVS and CDR2 FQNEAQ. J lost 3 bases, V lost 5 bases, and 9 bases had no gene match. CDR3 region: CASSPPSTGYTGELFF. CDR3 DNA sequence: TGTGCCAGCAGCCCCCCCTCGACAGGGTACACCGGGGAGCTGTTTTTT.